The clone carrying this T cell receptor (beta chain) was detected a few times. What it binds is not known. For CDR3 and TCR beta VDJ profiling, genomic DNA was the template used. TCRdb used MiXCR to reprocess the reads, holding one entry per CDR3 protein. Counted here are 150,000 to 200,000 distinct CDR3 sequences, 60% to 70% occurring once; the ten biggest clones make up 45% to 50%. The data stem from a study of CD8+CD57+ T cells in acquired aplastic anemia. Study overall: When averaged, DNA from sorted CD4+ and CD8+ cells came to 2.5 to 3.5 ug. Healthy CD8+ samples averaged around 10 million reads. Study-wide results and limits: No significant difference in CD8+ Simpson's diversity was found between patients and controls. Both patients and controls carried the same twenty-nine CD8+ CDR3 sequences.

This CDR3 region has 12 residues. The V and J ends lost 1 base and 3 bases respectively, with 2 bases between them. CDR1 is SGHDN and CDR2 is FVKESK in the germline V gene. The receptor was isolated from a human donor in good health. The source material was sorted CD4+, CD8+, or CD8+CD57+ T cells (not recorded which) from PBMCs. The rearrangement links TRBV14 to TRBJ2-3; no reliable D call. CDR3 nucleotides: TGTGCCAGCAGCCAAGTAACAGATACGCAGTATTTT. This encodes CASSQVTDTQYF.